The rows below give T cell receptor beta chains drawn from one sample of a study of PD-1 blockade in classical Hodgkin lymphoma. Libraries were prepared by immunoSEQ multiplex PCR; TCRdb keeps only in-frame clonotypes and omits some of them. The sample has 20,000 to 30,000 clones; less than 95% are singletons. Specimen: CD4+ T cells from blood. These receptors all stem from a human donor with classical Hodgkin lymphoma. CDR3s include the opening cysteine and the closing phenylalanine or tryptophan. The D gene is left open where the match is weak. Size values are once, few and many counts, or a class for expanded clones, and some rows have none.

j_gene | len | d_gene | abundance | v_gene | CDR3aa | CDR3nt
TRBJ1-1 | 15 | - | - | TRBV19 | CAIFRRGSGNTEAFF | TGTGCTATCTTTCGACGGGGGTCCGGGAACACTGAAGCTTTCTTT
TRBJ1-6 | 17 | TRBD1 | - | TRBV5-1 | CASSLRDTGGGNSPLHF | TGCGCCAGCAGCTTGCGGGACACAGGGGGCGGGAATTCACCCCTCCACTTT
TRBJ2-1 | 13 | - | - | TRBV6-6 | CASSYSKDNEQFF | TGTGCCAGCAGTTACTCGAAAGACAATGAGCAGTTCTTC
TRBJ1-1 | 16 | - | - | TRBV11-2 | CASSLRWSVRNTEAFF | TGTGCCAGCAGCCTCAGATGGTCGGTGAGGAACACTGAAGCTTTCTTT
TRBJ1-5 | 12 | - | - | TRBV2 | CASGSIYVPQHF | TGTGCCAGCGGGAGCATTTATGTGCCCCAGCATTTT
TRBJ1-5 | 15 | - | - | TRBV19 | CASSIVRGDNQPQHF | TGTGCCAGTAGTATAGTAAGGGGCGACAATCAGCCCCAGCATTTT
TRBJ2-3 | 14 | - | once | TRBV5-5 | CASSFGQDTDTQYF | TGTGCCAGCAGCTTCGGACAAGACACAGATACGCAGTATTTT
TRBJ2-1 | 15 | TRBD2 | - | TRBV7-8 | CASSLSGASYNEQFF | TGTGCCAGCAGCTTAAGCGGGGCTTCATACAATGAGCAGTTCTTC
TRBJ2-1 | 14 | - | - | TRBV18 | CASSGTAINNEQFF | TGTGCCAGCTCCGGGACCGCAATAAACAATGAGCAGTTCTTC
TRBJ1-6 | 20 | TRBD1 | few | TRBV30 | CAWRRTPLRPGQGTNSPLHF | TGTGCCTGGAGAAGGACCCCTCTCCGCCCGGGACAGGGGACTAATTCACCCCTCCACTTT
TRBJ1-5 | 17 | TRBD1 | - | TRBV7-9 | CASSYGDRSESNQPQHF | TGTGCCAGCAGCTACGGGGACAGGTCCGAGAGCAATCAGCCCCAGCATTTT
TRBJ2-5 | 14 | - | - | TRBV27 | CASSRGAPGETQYF | TGTGCCAGCAGTCGGGGGGCTCCAGGAGAGACCCAGTACTTC
TRBJ2-5 | 17 | TRBD2 | few | TRBV4-2 | CASSPGTSGRSQETQYF | TGTGCCAGCAGCCCAGGGACTAGCGGGAGAAGCCAAGAGACCCAGTACTTC
TRBJ2-3 | 15 | TRBD2 | - | TRBV11-2 | CASSLGSGGTDTQYF | TGTGCCAGCAGCTTAGGTAGCGGGGGCACAGATACGCAGTATTTT
TRBJ2-5 | 11 | - | - | TRBV7-2 | CASSPAETQYF | TGTGCCAGCAGCCCAGCAGAGACCCAGTACTTC
TRBJ1-4 | 14 | - | - | TRBV15 | CATSSRQLSEKLFF | TGTGCCACCAGCAGTCGGCAATTAAGTGAAAAACTGTTTTTT
TRBJ2-5 | 15 | - | once | TRBV23-1 | CASSQSGRRRETQYF | TGCGCCAGCAGTCAATCGGGACGTAGGAGGGAGACCCAGTACTTC
TRBJ2-7 | 14 | TRBD1 | - | TRBV7-2 | CASSAGTGSYEQYF | TGTGCCAGCAGCGCCGGGACAGGGTCCTACGAGCAGTACTTC
TRBJ1-1 | 12 | TRBD1 | - | TRBV19 | CASGQGRTEAFF | TGTGCCAGTGGACAGGGTAGGACTGAAGCTTTCTTT
TRBJ2-1 | 16 | TRBD2 | - | TRBV7-2 | CASSLALGLAYNEQFF | TGTGCCAGCAGCTTAGCGCTGGGACTAGCCTACAATGAGCAGTTCTTC
TRBJ1-1 | 13 | - | - | TRBV4-3 | CASSQGAHTEAFF | TGCGCCAGCAGCCAAGGGGCCCACACTGAAGCTTTCTTT
TRBJ1-6 | 14 | - | - | TRBV25-1 | CASSDLTLTSPLHF | TGTGCCAGCAGTGACCTAACCTTAACTTCACCCCTCCACTTT
TRBJ2-7 | 15 | TRBD1 | - | TRBV7-2 | CASSFRWTGGYEQYF | TGTGCCAGCAGCTTCCGGTGGACAGGGGGCTACGAGCAGTACTTC
TRBJ2-5 | 14 | - | - | TRBV4-3 | CASSQEGAWETQYF | TGCGCCAGCAGCCAAGAGGGGGCCTGGGAGACCCAGTACTTC
TRBJ1-3 | 15 | - | few | TRBV5-4 | CASSLGRSSGNTIYF | TGTGCCAGCAGCTTGGGACGGTCCTCTGGAAACACCATATATTTT
TRBJ1-1 | 14 | - | - | TRBV9 | CASSTRHHSTEAFF | TGTGCCAGCAGCACGAGACACCATTCCACAGAAGCTTTCTTT
TRBJ2-2 | 13 | TRBD1 | - | TRBV7-8 | CASSFTGTGRVFF | TGTGCCAGCAGCTTTACCGGGACAGGGAGGGTGTTTTTT
TRBJ1-5 | 16 | - | once | TRBV2 | CASSRTVDYSNQPQHF | TGTGCCAGCAGTCGGACAGTGGACTATAGCAATCAGCCCCAGCATTTT
TRBJ2-3 | 13 | - | - | TRBV2 | CASSRAPPDTQYF | TGTGCCAGCAGCAGGGCCCCCCCAGATACGCAGTATTTT
TRBJ2-7 | 13 | - | - | TRBV7-8 | CASSSPRDYEQYF | TGTGCCAGCAGCTCACCCCGGGACTACGAGCAGTACTTC
TRBJ1-2 | 13 | - | - | TRBV6-1 | CASSPRGTYGYTF | TGTGCCAGCAGCCCGCGGGGTACCTATGGCTACACCTTC